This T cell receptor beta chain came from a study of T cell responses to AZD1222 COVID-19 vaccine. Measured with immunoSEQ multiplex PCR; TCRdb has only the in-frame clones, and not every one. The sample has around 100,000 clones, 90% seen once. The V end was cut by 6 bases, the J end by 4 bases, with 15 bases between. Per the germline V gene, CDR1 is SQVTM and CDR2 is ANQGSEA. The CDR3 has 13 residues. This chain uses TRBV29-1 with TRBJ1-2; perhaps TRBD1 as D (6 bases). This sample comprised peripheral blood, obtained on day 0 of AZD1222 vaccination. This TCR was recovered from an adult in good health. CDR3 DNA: TGCAGCGTCGGGACAACGACCCTCTATGGCTACACCTTC. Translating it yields CSVGTTTLYGYTF.